A selection of T cell receptor beta chains follows, all from one sample in a study of T cell repertoires in cytomegalovirus infection. From the reads, TCRdb called clonotypes with MiXCR, one entry per CDR3 protein. This repertoire shows approximately 130,000 distinct CDR3 sequences, roughly 9% found once; its top ten account for about 9.5%. Sequencing was performed on PBMCs. The receptor set was obtained from a human donor in good health (CMV status not recorded). Some clones in this sample may be carry-over from other donors' samples. Both conserved end residues are part of each CDR3. The D gene is left open where the match is weak. Rows give clone size only sometimes, using once, few, many, or a class for an expanded clone.

V gene: TRBV5-6
D gene: TRBD1
clone size: -
J gene: TRBJ1-4
CDR3 protein: CASSPQGVEEKLFF
CDR3 DNA: TGTGCCAGCAGCCCACAGGGGGTGGAGGAAAAACTGTTTTTT

V gene: TRBV20-1
D gene: TRBD2
clone size: few
J gene: TRBJ2-5
CDR3 protein: CSAIRAGGPEETQYF
CDR3 DNA: TGCAGTGCTATCAGAGCGGGGGGGCCGGAGGAGACCCAGTACTTC

V gene: TRBV2
D gene: TRBD1
clone size: -
J gene: TRBJ2-7
CDR3 protein: CASRDRTGVYEQYF
CDR3 DNA: TGTGCCAGCAGGGACAGGACAGGGGTCTACGAGCAGTACTTC

V gene: TRBV12-3/TRBV12-4
D gene: TRBD1
clone size: many
J gene: TRBJ1-5
CDR3 protein: CASSTGQGANQPQHF
CDR3 DNA: TGTGCCAGCAGCACGGGACAGGGGGCTAATCAGCCCCAGCATTTT

V gene: TRBV12-3/TRBV12-4
D gene: TRBD2
clone size: many
J gene: TRBJ2-2
CDR3 protein: CASTAGGMNTGELFF
CDR3 DNA: TGTGCCAGCACAGCGGGGGGGATGAACACCGGGGAGCTGTTTTTT

V gene: TRBV7-9
D gene: TRBD1
clone size: few
J gene: TRBJ2-6
CDR3 protein: CASSFPGTGGSGANVLTF
CDR3 DNA: TGTGCCAGCAGCTTTCCCGGGACAGGGGGGTCTGGGGCCAACGTCCTGACTTTC

V gene: TRBV5-6
D gene: -
clone size: many
J gene: TRBJ2-7
CDR3 protein: CASSTGRGGEQYF
CDR3 DNA: TGTGCCAGCAGCACGGGACGAGGTGGCGAGCAGTACTTC

V gene: TRBV24-1
D gene: -
clone size: many
J gene: TRBJ1-3
CDR3 protein: CATRGNANSGNTIYF
CDR3 DNA: TGTGCCACCCGGGGGAACGCAAACTCTGGAAACACCATATATTTT

V gene: TRBV6-5
D gene: TRBD1
clone size: many
J gene: TRBJ2-7
CDR3 protein: CASSYPIGQGAGEQYF
CDR3 DNA: TGTGCCAGCAGTTATCCGATCGGACAGGGGGCAGGAGAGCAGTACTTC

V gene: TRBV20-1
D gene: TRBD2
clone size: -
J gene: TRBJ2-7
CDR3 protein: CSAGRTSGEQTVSSYEQYF
CDR3 DNA: TGCAGTGCTGGCAGGACTAGCGGGGAACAAACTGTTAGCTCCTACGAGCAGTACTTC

V gene: TRBV9
D gene: TRBD2
clone size: -
J gene: TRBJ2-1
CDR3 protein: CASSGGRRTGGRNEQFF
CDR3 DNA: TGTGCCAGCAGCGGAGGGAGGAGGACGGGGGGGCGTAATGAGCAGTTCTTC

V gene: TRBV5-1
D gene: -
clone size: -
J gene: TRBJ2-2
CDR3 protein: CASSQQGSTGALFF
CDR3 DNA: TGCGCCAGCAGCCAGCAGGGCTCCACCGGGGCGCTGTTTTTT

V gene: TRBV7-2
D gene: -
clone size: medium-sized
J gene: TRBJ1-1
CDR3 protein: CASSQGGLGSREAFF
CDR3 DNA: TGTGCCAGCAGCCAAGGGGGGCTTGGTAGTCGGGAAGCTTTCTTT

V gene: TRBV20-1
D gene: -
clone size: -
J gene: TRBJ2-2
CDR3 protein: CSARDPRQGNTGELFF
CDR3 DNA: TGCAGTGCTAGAGACCCGCGTCAGGGGAACACCGGGGAGCTGTTTTTT

V gene: TRBV6-6
D gene: TRBD1
clone size: many
J gene: TRBJ2-7
CDR3 protein: CASSLRQGLYEQYF
CDR3 DNA: TGTGCCAGCAGTCTTAGACAGGGTCTCTACGAGCAGTACTTC

V gene: TRBV27
D gene: -
clone size: many
J gene: TRBJ1-5
CDR3 protein: CASSRAWGYNQPQHF
CDR3 DNA: TGTGCCAGCAGCCGAGCGTGGGGATACAATCAGCCCCAGCATTTT

V gene: TRBV5-1
D gene: TRBD1
clone size: few
J gene: TRBJ2-1
CDR3 protein: CASSPIAGQGSNEQFF
CDR3 DNA: TGCGCCAGCAGCCCCATAGCCGGACAGGGGTCCAATGAGCAGTTCTTC

V gene: TRBV18
D gene: -
clone size: -
J gene: TRBJ2-2
CDR3 protein: CASSPGHNTGELFF
CDR3 DNA: TGTGCCAGCTCACCGGGACACAACACCGGGGAGCTGTTTTTT

V gene: TRBV19
D gene: -
clone size: many
J gene: TRBJ1-1
CDR3 protein: CASTAGTEAFF
CDR3 DNA: TGTGCCAGTACCGCAGGAACTGAAGCTTTCTTT

V gene: TRBV10-3
D gene: TRBD1
clone size: many
J gene: TRBJ1-1
CDR3 protein: CAIKQGQGDYEAFF
CDR3 DNA: TGTGCCATTAAACAAGGACAGGGGGACTATGAAGCTTTCTTT

V gene: TRBV18
D gene: -
clone size: few
J gene: TRBJ1-3
CDR3 protein: CASSSGREKDTIYF
CDR3 DNA: TGTGCCAGCTCATCAGGACGAGAAAAGGACACCATATATTTT

V gene: TRBV4-1
D gene: -
clone size: many
J gene: TRBJ2-1
CDR3 protein: CASSREGASYNEQFF
CDR3 DNA: TGCGCCAGCAGCCGGGAGGGGGCCTCATACAATGAGCAGTTCTTC

V gene: TRBV7-6
D gene: TRBD2
clone size: many
J gene: TRBJ2-1
CDR3 protein: CASSPGRLAGDHYNEQFF
CDR3 DNA: TGTGCCAGCAGTCCGGGGCGTCTAGCGGGTGACCACTACAATGAGCAGTTCTTC

V gene: TRBV20-1
D gene: -
clone size: many
J gene: TRBJ1-3
CDR3 protein: CSARDHSSGNTIYF
CDR3 DNA: TGCAGTGCTAGAGATCATAGCTCTGGAAACACCATATATTTT

V gene: TRBV28
D gene: -
clone size: many
J gene: TRBJ2-2
CDR3 protein: CASSRQTNTGELFF
CDR3 DNA: TGTGCCAGCAGCCGACAGACGAACACCGGGGAGCTGTTTTTT